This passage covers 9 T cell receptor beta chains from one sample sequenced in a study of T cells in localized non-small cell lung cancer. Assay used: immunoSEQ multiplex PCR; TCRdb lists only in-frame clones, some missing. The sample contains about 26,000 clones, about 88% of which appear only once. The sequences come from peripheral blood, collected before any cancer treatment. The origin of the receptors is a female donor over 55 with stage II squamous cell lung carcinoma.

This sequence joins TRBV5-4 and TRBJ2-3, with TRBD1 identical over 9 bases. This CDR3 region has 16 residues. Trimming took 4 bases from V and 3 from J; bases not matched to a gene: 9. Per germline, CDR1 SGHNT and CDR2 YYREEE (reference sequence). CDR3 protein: CASSTGQGRVTDTQYF. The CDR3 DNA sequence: TGTGCCAGCAGCACCGGACAGGGGAGAGTTACAGATACGCAGTATTTT.

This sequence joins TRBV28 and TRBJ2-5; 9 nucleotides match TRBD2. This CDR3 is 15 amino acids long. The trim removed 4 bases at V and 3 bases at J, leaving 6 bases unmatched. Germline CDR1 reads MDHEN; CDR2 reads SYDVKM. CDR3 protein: CASSSRLAAEETQYF. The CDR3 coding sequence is TGTGCCAGCAGTTCCCGACTAGCGGCAGAAGAGACCCAGTACTTC.

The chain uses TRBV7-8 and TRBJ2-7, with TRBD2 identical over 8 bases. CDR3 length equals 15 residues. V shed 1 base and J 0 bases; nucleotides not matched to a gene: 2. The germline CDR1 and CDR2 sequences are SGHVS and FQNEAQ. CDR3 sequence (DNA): TGTGCCAGCAGCTTAGAGCGGGGGTACTCCTACGAGCAGTACTTC. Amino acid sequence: CASSLERGYSYEQYF.

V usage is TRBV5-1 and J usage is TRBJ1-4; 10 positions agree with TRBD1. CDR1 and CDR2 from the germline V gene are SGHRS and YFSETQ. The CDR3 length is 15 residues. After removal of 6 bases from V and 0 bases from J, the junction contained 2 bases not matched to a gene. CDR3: CASTGQGATNEKLFF. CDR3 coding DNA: TGCGCCAGCACCGGACAGGGGGCAACTAATGAAAAACTGTTTTTT. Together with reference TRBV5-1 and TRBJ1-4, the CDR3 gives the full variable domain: KAGVTQTPRYLIKTRGQQVTLSCSPISGHRSVSWYQQTPGQGLQFLFEYFSETQRNKGNFPGRFSGRQFSNSRSEMNVSTLELGDSALYLCASTGQGATNEKLFFGSGTQLSVL.

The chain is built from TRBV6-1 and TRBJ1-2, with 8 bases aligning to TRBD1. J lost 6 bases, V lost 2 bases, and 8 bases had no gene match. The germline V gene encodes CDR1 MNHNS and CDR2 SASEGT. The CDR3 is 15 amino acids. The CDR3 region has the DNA TGTGCCAGCAGTGAAAGGGCAGGGGGCGCCGATGGCTACACCTTC. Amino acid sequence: CASSERAGGADGYTF.

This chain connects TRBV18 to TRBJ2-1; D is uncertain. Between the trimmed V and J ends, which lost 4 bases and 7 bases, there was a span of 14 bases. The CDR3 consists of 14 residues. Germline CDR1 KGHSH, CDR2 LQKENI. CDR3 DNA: TGTGCCAGCTCACAAGCAGGCCCTCCGAATGAGCAGTTCTTC. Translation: CASSQAGPPNEQFF. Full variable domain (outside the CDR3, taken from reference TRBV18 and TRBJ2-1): NAGVMQNPRHLVRRRGQEARLRCSPMKGHSHVYWYRQLPEEGLKFMVYLQKENIIDESGMPKERFSAEFPKEGPSILRIQQVVRGDSAAYFCASSQAGPPNEQFFGPGTRLTVL.

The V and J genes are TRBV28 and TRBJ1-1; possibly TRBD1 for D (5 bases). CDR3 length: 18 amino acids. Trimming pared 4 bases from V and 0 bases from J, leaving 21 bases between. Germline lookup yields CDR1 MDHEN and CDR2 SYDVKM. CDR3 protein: CASSSLPGTSGMNTEAFF. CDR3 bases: TGTGCCAGCAGTTCCCTGCCAGGGACGAGTGGAATGAACACTGAAGCTTTCTTT.

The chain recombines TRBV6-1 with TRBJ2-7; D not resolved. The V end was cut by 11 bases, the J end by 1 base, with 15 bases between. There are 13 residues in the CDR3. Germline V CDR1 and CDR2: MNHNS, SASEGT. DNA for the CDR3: TGTGCCGGAAAGATAACGGGTTCCTACGAGCAGTACTTC. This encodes CAGKITGSYEQYF.

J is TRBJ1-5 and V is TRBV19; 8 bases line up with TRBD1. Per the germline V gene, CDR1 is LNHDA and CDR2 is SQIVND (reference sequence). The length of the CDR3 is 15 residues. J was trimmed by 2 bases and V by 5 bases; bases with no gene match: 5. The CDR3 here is CASSPGQVRNQPQHF. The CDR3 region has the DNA TGTGCCAGTAGTCCGGGACAGGTTCGCAATCAGCCCCAGCATTTT. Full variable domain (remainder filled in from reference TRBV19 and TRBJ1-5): DGGITQSPKYLFRKEGQNVTLSCEQNLNHDAMYWYRQDPGQGLRLIYYSQIVNDFQKGDIAEGYSVSREKKESFPLTVTSAQKNPTAFYLCASSPGQVRNQPQHFGDGTRLSIL.